Shown below are 9 T cell receptor beta chains from a single sample sequenced in a study of blood T cell repertoires in COVID-19. Repertoires were generated with immunoSEQ multiplex PCR, while TCRdb's copy carries only in-frame clones and drops some. This sample has hundreds of thousands of clones, with 80% to 90% found just once. The specimen sequenced was peripheral blood. All receptors derive from a woman in her twenties or thirties with COVID-19, enrolled during active disease.

This sequence joins TRBV18 and TRBJ2-3; 11 bases fit TRBD2. Germline V CDR1 and CDR2: KGHSH, LQKENI. This CDR3 is 16 amino acids long. V gave up 3 bases and J gave up 0 bases; unmatched junction bases: 2. The CDR3 sequence: CASSPRLAGSTDTQYF. The CDR3 coding sequence is TGTGCCAGCTCACCCCGACTAGCGGGGAGCACAGATACGCAGTATTTT.

The CDR3 DNA sequence: TGTGCCAGCAGTTTTAATCCTGACCCGGTCGGGTTCGTCGGGCAGTTCTTC. Its protein is CASSFNPDPVGFVGQFF. The V gene is TRBV6-2 or TRBV6-3, the J gene TRBJ2-1, with D uncertain. This CDR3 has 17 amino acids. Trimming left V 4 bases short and J 12 bases short, with 28 bases between. CDR1 MNHEY and CDR2 SVGEGT come from the germline V gene.

The genes are TRBV10-1 and TRBJ2-1, with D possibly matching TRBD2 (6 bases). From germline, CDR1 is WNHNN and CDR2 SYGVQD (reference sequence). Trimming cost V 2 bases and J 7 bases, with 15 bases left between them. The CDR3 consists of 15 residues. CDR3 sequence: CASSELVGTQNEQFF. The CDR3 DNA reads TGCGCCAGCAGTGAGCTAGTGGGGACTCAGAATGAGCAGTTCTTC.

The chain is built from TRBV4-3 and TRBJ2-6, with 9 bases identical to TRBD1. V was clipped by 1 base and J by 2 bases; unmatched bases: 6. CDR1 is LGHNA, CDR2 YSLEER, per germline. CDR3 length: 18 residues. The CDR3 DNA sequence: TGCGCCAGCAGCCAAGCCGGGACAGGGTCCCCTGGGGCCAACGTCCTGACTTTC. Residues: CASSQAGTGSPGANVLTF.

The chain links TRBV6-5 to TRBJ1-2; D remains ambiguous. Germline V gene lookup returns CDR1 MNHEY and CDR2 SVGAGI. The CDR3 consists of 13 residues. Trimming removed 6 bases at V and 1 base at J, with 9 bases between. The CDR3 reads CASSVSFNYGYTF. Here the CDR3 DNA reads TGTGCCAGCAGCGTTTCGTTTAACTATGGCTACACCTTC.

This sequence joins TRBV5-6 and TRBJ2-1; 8 nucleotides agree with TRBD2. V lost 5 bases to trimming and J lost 15 bases; unmatched junction nucleotides: 19. CDR3 length equals 15 residues. Germline assignment: CDR1 SGHDT and CDR2 YYEEEE. The CDR3 region is CASREAQRGPRGGFF. For the CDR3, the DNA is TGTGCCAGCAGGGAAGCACAGCGGGGGCCCCGGGGAGGGTTCTTC.

This clone has only a few counts. The genes are TRBV28 and TRBJ2-7; D possibly corresponds to TRBD2 (7 bases). The germline CDR1 and CDR2 sequences are MDHEN and SYDVKM. The CDR3 has 13 residues. V was shortened by 6 bases and J by 5 bases, with 14 bases between the two germline ends. The CDR3 reads CASREPGGHEQYF. In nucleotides, the CDR3 is TGTGCCAGCAGAGAGCCCGGGGGGCACGAGCAGTACTTC.

This chain connects TRBV29-1 to TRBJ2-2; 9 bases map to TRBD1. Germline trimming cut 4 bases from V and 3 bases from J; bases unmatched to any gene: 3. The CDR3 contains 14 residues. Germline CDR1 reads SQVTM; CDR2 reads ANQGSEA. The CDR3 reads CSVGGQGDTGELFF. The CDR3 DNA sequence: TGCAGCGTTGGGGGACAGGGTGACACCGGGGAGCTGTTTTTT.

This CDR3 is CASSWGGGYEQFF. DNA of the CDR3: TGTGCCAGCAGTTGGGGCGGGGGCTATGAGCAGTTCTTC. The chain carries TRBV6-2 or TRBV6-3 and TRBJ2-1; D perhaps matches TRBD2 (7 bases). V was shortened by 4 bases and J by 8 bases, with 12 bases between the two germline ends. Germline V CDR1 and CDR2: MNHEY, SVGEGT. The CDR3 is 13 residues long.